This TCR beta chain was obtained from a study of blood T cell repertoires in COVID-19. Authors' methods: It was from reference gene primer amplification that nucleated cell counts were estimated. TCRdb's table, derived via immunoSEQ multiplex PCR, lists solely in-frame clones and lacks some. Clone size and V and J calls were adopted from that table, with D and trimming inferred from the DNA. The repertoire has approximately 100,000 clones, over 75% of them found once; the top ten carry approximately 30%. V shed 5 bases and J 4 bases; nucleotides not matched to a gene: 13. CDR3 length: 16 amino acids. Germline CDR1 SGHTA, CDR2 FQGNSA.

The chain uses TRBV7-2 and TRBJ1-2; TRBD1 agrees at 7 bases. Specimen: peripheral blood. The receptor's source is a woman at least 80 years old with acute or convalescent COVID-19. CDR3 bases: TGTGCCAGCAGCCGGACCCGACAGGGAGGAACCTATGGCTACACCTTC. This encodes CASSRTRQGGTYGYTF.